Sequencing of this T cell receptor beta chain was carried out in a study of blood T cells in healthy people across ages. General study results and limits: Both higher diversity and more naive CD4+ cells marked long-lived donors when set against aged donors.

Donors ranged from roughly 6 to 90 years old and were healthy Caucasians in Russia. Trimming pared 3 bases from V and 10 bases from J, leaving 13 bases between. CDR1 MNHEY and CDR2 SMNVEV come from the germline V gene (reference sequence). The CDR3 spans 12 residues. Through a sample-barcoded 5' primer and a J-beta primer mix, a second PCR was run for roughly 6 to 11 cycles. Each cDNA molecule received a tag from a template-switch adaptor that had 12 random nucleotides. MiXCR, applied by TCRdb to the 5' RACE reads, yields one record per CDR3 protein. The sample includes hundreds of thousands of distinct CDR3 sequences, 58% of them seen just once. On this clonotype: Its specificity is not known.

The sequence was obtained from a man aged 60 to 69 in good health. The chain combines TRBV27 with TRBJ2-7; D not certain. Sequenced: blood. This CDR3 reads CASSLVGEIQYF. The CDR3 nucleotides are TGTGCCAGCAGTTTGGTTGGAGAGATCCAGTACTTC.